This is a list of T cell receptor beta chains from one sample in a study of identical twins. TCRdb reanalysed the 5' RACE reads using MiXCR and keeps one entry per CDR3 protein. The table shows 1.5 million to 2 million distinct CDR3 sequences, with 25% to 35% occurring only once. Sequencing input: cord blood. Source of these receptors: a newborn girl in good health. CDR3s include the opening cysteine and the closing phenylalanine or tryptophan. The D gene is left open where the match is weak. Rows may omit the clone size; those that give it use once, few, many or a size class.

cdr3_aa | cdr3_nt | cdr3_length | v_call | clone_size | j_call | d_call
CASSLERTGGTEAFF | TGCGCCAGCAGCTTGGAACGGACAGGGGGCACTGAAGCTTTCTTT | 15 | TRBV5-1 | - | TRBJ1-1 | TRBD1
CATRGAGDSETQYF | TGTGCCACGCGAGGCGCGGGAGATTCGGAGACCCAGTACTTC | 14 | TRBV6-2/TRBV6-3 | - | TRBJ2-5 | TRBD2
CSASGGAGNEQFF | TGCAGTGCTAGCGGGGGGGCCGGGAATGAGCAGTTCTTC | 13 | TRBV20-1 | few | TRBJ2-1 | TRBD2
CASSYGAGSTEAFF | TGTGCCAGCAGTTACGGAGCCGGTAGTACTGAAGCTTTCTTT | 14 | TRBV6-5 | once | TRBJ1-1 | -
CSVPRTPYEQYF | TGCAGCGTTCCCCGGACACCCTACGAGCAGTACTTC | 12 | TRBV29-1 | - | TRBJ2-7 | -
CAITVGQPNQPQHF | TGTGCCATCACAGTGGGGCAGCCCAATCAGCCCCAGCATTTT | 14 | TRBV10-3 | - | TRBJ1-5 | -
CASSSRGQGAEKLFF | TGCGCCAGCAGCTCTCGGGGACAGGGGGCTGAAAAACTGTTTTTT | 15 | TRBV5-1 | - | TRBJ1-4 | TRBD1
CASSQMPGETREKLFF | TGTGCCAGCAGCCAAATGCCGGGGGAAACTAGGGAAAAACTGTTTTTT | 16 | TRBV4-2 | - | TRBJ1-4 | -
CASSQDRGAYEQYF | TGTGCCAGCAGCCAAGATAGAGGGGCCTACGAGCAGTACTTC | 14 | TRBV3-1 | many | TRBJ2-7 | -
CASSQITGANVLTF | TGTGCCAGCAGCCAGATTACTGGGGCCAACGTCCTGACTTTC | 14 | TRBV14 | many | TRBJ2-6 | -
CASRDRIHEQYF | TGTGCCAGCCGGGACAGGATCCACGAGCAGTACTTC | 12 | TRBV28 | - | TRBJ2-7 | TRBD1
CSVGGVLSTEAFF | TGCAGCGTTGGAGGGGTCTTGAGCACTGAAGCTTTCTTT | 13 | TRBV29-1 | few | TRBJ1-1 | -
CASSSAYRWTEAFF | TGTGCCAGCAGCTCCGCGTATCGGTGGACTGAAGCTTTCTTT | 14 | TRBV7-2 | few | TRBJ1-1 | -
CASSYYGQLEQYF | TGTGCCAGCAGTTACTACGGACAGCTCGAGCAGTACTTC | 13 | TRBV6-2/TRBV6-3 | few | TRBJ2-7 | -
CAISKTVQETQYF | TGTGCCATCAGCAAGACAGTACAAGAGACCCAGTACTTC | 13 | TRBV10-3 | few | TRBJ2-5 | -
CASWISGEGQSAWHHTDTQYF | TGTGCCAGCTGGATTTCGGGGGAGGGCCAATCGGCATGGCACCACACAGATACGCAGTATTTT | 21 | TRBV27 | few | TRBJ2-3 | TRBD2
CASSGTGSVQPQHF | TGTGCCAGCAGTGGGACAGGGTCGGTTCAGCCCCAGCATTTT | 14 | TRBV6-1 | few | TRBJ1-5 | TRBD1
CASSLDRGKLLSYNSPLHF | TGTGCCAGCAGCTTGGACAGGGGCAAGCTGTTGTCCTATAATTCACCCCTCCACTTT | 19 | TRBV5-5 | - | TRBJ1-6 | TRBD1
CASQGRGNEQYF | TGTGCCAGCCAAGGGAGGGGGAACGAGCAGTACTTC | 12 | TRBV4-2 | few | TRBJ2-7 | -
CSASPRTDDNSPLHF | TGCAGTGCTAGTCCCCGAACCGATGATAATTCACCCCTCCACTTT | 15 | TRBV20-1 | - | TRBJ1-6 | -
CASGFRDISYEQYF | TGTGCTAGTGGTTTCCGGGACATCTCCTACGAGCAGTACTTC | 14 | TRBV12-5 | - | TRBJ2-7 | -
CASVKGKFESYNEQFF | TGTGCCAGCGTTAAGGGGAAATTCGAGTCCTACAATGAGCAGTTCTTC | 16 | TRBV11-2 | many | TRBJ2-1 | -
CSARGSGVSGELFF | TGCAGTGCTAGGGGCTCAGGGGTGTCCGGGGAGCTGTTTTTT | 14 | TRBV20-1 | few | TRBJ2-2 | -
CASSIDSNPNEKLFF | TGTGCCAGCAGCATTGACAGCAACCCGAATGAAAAACTGTTTTTT | 15 | TRBV5-4 | - | TRBJ1-4 | -
CASSFSPPWGNNEQYF | TGTGCCAGCAGTTTTAGCCCGCCTTGGGGGAACAATGAGCAGTACTTC | 16 | TRBV9 | - | TRBJ2-7 | -
CASSQAWGQAQLFF | TGTGCCAGCAGCCAAGCCTGGGGACAGGCACAACTGTTTTTT | 14 | TRBV14 | - | TRBJ1-4 | TRBD1
CASSRVTGTYNSPLHF | TGTGCCAGCAGCCGAGTTACAGGGACCTATAATTCACCCCTCCACTTT | 16 | TRBV4-2 | - | TRBJ1-6 | -
CASSVPSGSSYNEQFF | TGTGCCAGCAGCGTGCCCAGCGGGAGCTCCTACAATGAGCAGTTCTTC | 16 | TRBV9 | many | TRBJ2-1 | TRBD2
CASRYTGETQYF | TGTGCCAGCAGATACACGGGGGAGACCCAGTACTTC | 12 | TRBV2 | - | TRBJ2-5 | -
CASSQGGRSNQPQHF | TGTGCCAGCAGCCAAGGGGGTAGGAGCAATCAGCCCCAGCATTTT | 15 | TRBV4-2 | many | TRBJ1-5 | -
CASSTHRQGGNQPQHF | TGTGCCAGCAGCACCCACCGACAGGGCGGCAATCAGCCCCAGCATTTT | 16 | TRBV21-1 | once | TRBJ1-5 | -
CAISESSSGTYNEQFF | TGTGCCATCAGTGAGTCGTCTAGCGGGACCTACAATGAGCAGTTCTTC | 16 | TRBV10-3 | few | TRBJ2-1 | TRBD2
CASSPQGSTGELFF | TGCGCCAGCAGCCCCCAGGGAAGCACCGGGGAGCTGTTTTTT | 14 | TRBV5-1 | - | TRBJ2-2 | -
CASSSTRLAGEQFF | TGTGCCAGCAGCTCCACACGGCTAGCGGGGGAGCAGTTCTTC | 14 | TRBV7-2 | - | TRBJ2-1 | TRBD2
CASSVNRGNQPQHF | TGTGCCAGCAGTGTGAACAGGGGGAATCAGCCCCAGCATTTT | 14 | TRBV6-2/TRBV6-3 | - | TRBJ1-5 | TRBD1
CASSQPIAGGRRNEQFF | TGTGCCAGCAGCCAACCGATAGCGGGGGGGCGTAGGAATGAGCAGTTCTTC | 17 | TRBV4-2 | - | TRBJ2-1 | TRBD2
CAISDSLLGYEQYF | TGTGCCATCAGTGATTCATTACTGGGTTACGAGCAGTACTTC | 14 | TRBV10-3 | few | TRBJ2-7 | -
CASILGRGYEQYF | - | 13 | TRBV6-1 | few | TRBJ2-7 | -
CASSSAGTGRGTEAFF | TGTGCCAGCAGCTCAGCGGGGACAGGGAGAGGTACTGAAGCTTTCTTT | 16 | TRBV7-9 | - | TRBJ1-1 | TRBD1
CAISESGSGDSYEQYF | TGTGCCATCAGTGAGTCCGGGAGCGGCGACTCCTACGAGCAGTACTTC | 16 | TRBV10-3 | few | TRBJ2-7 | -
CSVVAGNQETQYF | TGCAGCGTTGTAGCGGGTAACCAAGAGACCCAGTACTTC | 13 | TRBV29-1 | - | TRBJ2-5 | TRBD2
CAGNTGDYGYTF | TGTGCCGGCAACACAGGGGACTATGGCTACACCTTC | 12 | TRBV12-3/TRBV12-4 | - | TRBJ1-2 | TRBD1
CASSQERTRLTDAQYF | TGTGCCAGCAGCCAAGAACGGACTAGGCTTACAGATGCGCAGTATTTT | 16 | TRBV3-1 | - | TRBJ2-3 | TRBD2
CATGTASQETQYF | TGTGCCACCGGGACAGCCAGCCAAGAGACCCAGTACTTC | 13 | TRBV15 | - | TRBJ2-5 | TRBD1
CASSHPGLAEDTQYF | TGTGCCAGCAGTCACCCGGGACTAGCGGAAGATACGCAGTATTTT | 15 | TRBV6-2/TRBV6-3 | few | TRBJ2-3 | TRBD2
CASSWDTNTGELFF | TGTGCCAGCAGTTGGGACACGAACACCGGGGAGCTGTTTTTT | 14 | TRBV27 | - | TRBJ2-2 | -
CASKETYGQYF | TGCGCCAGCAAGGAAACCTACGGGCAGTACTTC | 11 | TRBV5-1 | - | TRBJ2-7 | -
CSASGGLHPFNEQFF | TGCAGTGCCTCGGGAGGACTCCACCCTTTCAATGAGCAGTTCTTC | 15 | TRBV20-1 | few | TRBJ2-1 | TRBD2
CASSPTLGNTEAFF | TGTGCCAGCAGCCCGACCTTGGGGAACACTGAAGCTTTCTTT | 14 | TRBV7-9 | few | TRBJ1-1 | -
CASSVGQESSYEQYF | TGTGCCAGCAGCGTAGGACAGGAGAGCTCCTACGAGCAGTACTTC | 15 | TRBV9 | - | TRBJ2-7 | -
CASSYSIAPTDRSGNTIYF | TGTGCCAGCAGTTACTCGATTGCTCCGACGGACCGCTCTGGAAACACCATATATTTT | 19 | TRBV6-5 | - | TRBJ1-3 | -
CSAPSMTTRARYNEQFF | TGCAGTGCTCCTAGTATGACTACCAGGGCGAGGTACAATGAGCAGTTCTTC | 17 | TRBV20-1 | - | TRBJ2-1 | -
CSARPTGGSNEKLFF | TGCAGTGCTAGACCGACAGGGGGGTCTAATGAAAAACTGTTTTTT | 15 | TRBV20-1 | few | TRBJ1-4 | TRBD1
CASSYGTTYYGYTF | TGTGCCAGCAGTTACGGGACAACCTACTATGGCTACACCTTC | 14 | TRBV6-2/TRBV6-3 | few | TRBJ1-2 | -
CSARDRRHPTDTQYF | TGCAGTGCTAGAGATCGACGCCACCCCACAGATACGCAGTATTTT | 15 | TRBV20-1 | - | TRBJ2-3 | -
CASRTGATNEQFF | TGTGCCAGCAGAACAGGGGCGACAAATGAGCAGTTCTTC | 13 | TRBV27 | - | TRBJ2-1 | TRBD1
CASSRITGGRQFF | TGTGCCAGCAGCCGTATAACAGGGGGGCGGCAGTTCTTC | 13 | TRBV12-3/TRBV12-4 | - | TRBJ2-1 | TRBD1